Listed below are T cell receptor beta chains from one sample, sequenced in a study of vaccination effects on CD4 cells after COVID-19. The table came from immunoSEQ multiplex PCR; TCRdb's copy has only in-frame clones and leaves some out. The top ten clones hold roughly 16% of a sample with about 46,000 clones, over 60% of them seen once. Which antigens these TCRs recognize remains unknown. The source was CD4+ T cells from PBMCs cultured with HCoV-OC43 spike peptides, collected after COVID-19 vaccination. The source of these receptors is a human donor who received a COVID-19 vaccine. Both conserved end residues are part of each CDR3. D genes are given only for firm matches. A clone size is listed for some rows: how often the clone was seen (once, few, many), or a class if it is expanded.

d_gene | abundance | j_gene | v_gene | CDR3aa | CDR3nt
TRBD1 | NA | TRBJ1-5 | TRBV30 | CAWSLARGTHSNQPQHF | TGTGCCTGGAGTTTGGCCAGGGGGACGCATAGCAATCAGCCCCAGCATTTT
NA | NA | TRBJ2-3 | TRBV5-1 | CASTNRGIDTQYF | TGCGCCAGCACCAACCGGGGGATAGATACGCAGTATTTT
NA | NA | TRBJ1-2 | TRBV6-1 | CASGEVLYGYTF | TGTGCCAGCGGTGAGGTTTTATATGGCTACACCTTC
NA | NA | TRBJ2-7 | TRBV6-6 | CASSNSPDTAYEQYF | TGTGCCAGCAGTAACAGCCCGGACACAGCCTACGAGCAGTACTTC
TRBD2 | NA | TRBJ2-5 | TRBV29-1 | CSELPGLAQETQYF | TGCAGCGAGTTACCGGGACTAGCTCAAGAGACCCAGTACTTC
NA | NA | TRBJ1-1 | TRBV29-1 | CSVSKSGKAFF | TGCAGCGTGTCCAAATCCGGGAAAGCTTTCTTT
NA | few | TRBJ2-1 | TRBV19 | CASSIRAGQYNEQFF | TGTGCCAGTAGCATAAGGGCGGGCCAGTACAATGAGCAGTTCTTC
TRBD1 | NA | TRBJ2-3 | TRBV24-1 | CATSEHWTGGVDTQYF | TGTGCCACCAGTGAACATTGGACAGGGGGCGTAGATACGCAGTATTTT
TRBD2 | NA | TRBJ2-5 | TRBV6-5 | CASSYSRLAGKETQYF | TGTGCCAGCAGTTACTCTAGACTAGCGGGGAAAGAGACCCAGTACTTC
NA | NA | TRBJ2-1 | TRBV3-1/TRBV3-2 | CASSHWASSYNEQFF | TGTGCCAGCAGCCATTGGGCTAGCTCCTACAATGAGCAGTTCTTC
NA | NA | TRBJ1-2 | TRBV11-2 | CASSSGPNYGYTF | TGTGCCAGCAGCTCCGGGCCTAACTATGGCTACACCTTC
TRBD1 | NA | TRBJ1-1 | TRBV2 | CASSPGQGGNTEAFF | TGTGCCAGCAGTCCGGGACAGGGAGGGAACACTGAAGCTTTCTTT
NA | NA | TRBJ1-3 | TRBV6-6 | CASSYLVREAGNTIYF | TGTGCCAGCAGTTACTTGGTCAGGGAGGCTGGAAACACCATATATTTT
NA | NA | TRBJ1-5 | TRBV4-1 | CASSAQGLGNQPQHF | TGCGCCAGCAGCGCCCAGGGGCTGGGCAATCAGCCCCAGCATTTT
NA | once | TRBJ1-4 | TRBV5-1 | CASSLQEGDEKLFF | TGCGCCAGCAGCCTGCAAGAGGGGGATGAAAAACTGTTTTTT
NA | NA | TRBJ1-6 | TRBV3-1/TRBV3-2 | CASSQGGMNNSPLHF | TGTGCCAGCAGCCAAGGGGGGATGAATAATTCACCCCTCCACTTT
TRBD1 | NA | TRBJ1-2 | TRBV5-1 | CASSWGTGDRRSYGYTF | TGCGCCAGCAGCTGGGGGACAGGGGACAGGCGAAGCTATGGCTACACCTTC
NA | NA | TRBJ2-1 | TRBV12-3/TRBV12-4 | CASSWGPGEQFF | TGTGCCAGCAGCTGGGGCCCCGGCGAGCAGTTCTTC
NA | NA | TRBJ2-7 | TRBV18 | CASSGQNSYEQYF | TGTGCCAGCTCAGGACAGAACTCCTACGAGCAGTACTTC
NA | NA | TRBJ2-3 | TRBV20-1 | CSARGVDTQYF | TGCAGTGCTAGGGGCGTGGATACGCAGTATTTT
TRBD1 | NA | TRBJ2-6 | TRBV29-1 | CSVRTGPSGANVLTF | TGCAGCGTGAGGACAGGACCCTCTGGGGCCAACGTCCTGACTTTC
TRBD1 | NA | TRBJ2-2 | TRBV4-1 | CASRRTGAGELFF | TGCGCCAGCAGGCGGACAGGAGCCGGGGAGCTGTTTTTT
NA | NA | TRBJ2-3 | TRBV6-5 | CASSTEVYDTQYF | TGTGCCAGCAGCACAGAAGTTTATGATACGCAGTATTTT
TRBD2 | NA | TRBJ2-7 | TRBV5-1 | CASSPGLAGAEQYF | TGCGCCAGCAGCCCGGGACTAGCGGGAGCCGAGCAGTACTTC
NA | NA | TRBJ1-5 | TRBV4-2 | CASSQTQGNQPQHF | TGTGCCAGCAGCCAGACCCAGGGTAATCAGCCCCAGCATTTT
TRBD2 | NA | TRBJ2-5 | TRBV3-1/TRBV3-2 | CASSPGLKETQYF | TGTGCCAGCAGCCCGGGACTAAAAGAGACCCAGTACTTC
TRBD1 | few | TRBJ1-2 | TRBV3-1/TRBV3-2 | CASSFQTGKNDGYTF | TGTGCCAGCAGCTTCCAGACAGGGAAAAACGATGGCTACACCTTC
NA | NA | TRBJ2-3 | TRBV5-1 | CASSLGALTSTDTQYF | TGCGCCAGCAGCTTGGGGGCGCTGACTAGCACAGATACGCAGTATTTT
NA | few | TRBJ2-7 | TRBV5-1 | CAWSREGTLLVQYF | TGCGCCTGGTCGAGAGAGGGTACCCTCTTGGTGCAGTACTTC
NA | NA | TRBJ1-1 | TRBV19 | CASSINQRAEAFF | TGTGCCAGTAGTATCAACCAACGGGCTGAAGCTTTCTTT
TRBD1 | NA | TRBJ1-1 | TRBV5-1 | CASSSRTGNTEAFF | TGCGCCAGCAGCTCCAGGACAGGGAACACTGAAGCTTTCTTT
NA | NA | TRBJ2-2 | TRBV19 | CASSISLIGTANTGELFF | TGTGCCAGTAGTATATCCTTAATAGGGACGGCGAACACCGGGGAGCTGTTTTTT
NA | NA | TRBJ1-1 | TRBV12-3/TRBV12-4 | CATRVATYTEAFF | TGTGCCACCCGGGTGGCAACCTACACTGAAGCTTTCTTT
NA | NA | TRBJ2-7 | TRBV7-8 | CASSLATGGMSYEQYF | TGTGCCAGCAGCTTAGCGACTGGGGGTATGTCCTACGAGCAGTACTTC
NA | many | TRBJ2-6 | TRBV7-6 | CASSSGPLISGANVLTF | TGTGCCAGCAGCTCCGGACCGCTCATCTCTGGGGCCAACGTCCTGACTTTC
TRBD2 | NA | TRBJ2-3 | TRBV10-2 | CASRGELAGVGTQYF | TGCGCCAGCAGGGGGGAACTAGCGGGAGTAGGTACGCAGTATTTT
NA | NA | TRBJ2-1 | TRBV25-1 | CASSEPGESYNEQFF | TGTGCCAGCAGTGAACCCGGGGAATCCTACAATGAGCAGTTCTTC
TRBD1 | NA | TRBJ2-1 | TRBV24-1 | CATSGDRGGSYNEQFF | TGTGCCACCAGTGGTGACAGGGGCGGGTCCTACAATGAGCAGTTCTTC
NA | NA | TRBJ2-5 | TRBV19 | CASSGNSQETQYF | TGTGCCAGTAGTGGCAACAGCCAAGAGACCCAGTACTTC
TRBD1 | NA | TRBJ1-2 | TRBV5-4 | CASSLQGVGGYTF | TGTGCCAGCAGCTTGCAGGGGGTAGGCGGCTACACCTTC
TRBD2 | NA | TRBJ2-1 | TRBV7-2 | CASSLGALAGAPYNEQFF | TGTGCCAGCAGCTTGGGGGCGCTAGCGGGGGCCCCCTACAATGAGCAGTTCTTC
TRBD2 | NA | TRBJ2-3 | TRBV7-9 | CACRREGSTDTQYF | TGTGCTTGCCGGCGGGAGGGTTCCACAGATACGCAGTATTTT
NA | few | TRBJ2-2 | TRBV6-4 | CASSDSTTGELFF | TGTGCCAGCAGTGACTCGACAACCGGGGAGCTGTTTTTT
TRBD1 | NA | TRBJ1-2 | TRBV10-3 | CAIRSDRQGDGYTF | TGTGCCATCAGATCGGACAGACAGGGAGATGGCTACACCTTC
NA | NA | TRBJ2-5 | TRBV29-1 | CSGAIITGTQLRETQYF | TGCAGCGGTGCAATTATTACCGGGACCCAGCTTCGAGAGACCCAGTACTTC
NA | NA | TRBJ2-5 | TRBV5-6 | CASSLGRKETQYF | TGTGCCAGCAGCCTGGGGCGGAAAGAGACCCAGTACTTC
TRBD1 | NA | TRBJ1-4 | TRBV6-5 | CASKSGGAGEKLFF | TGTGCCAGCAAATCAGGGGGCGCAGGGGAAAAACTGTTTTTT
NA | NA | TRBJ2-2 | TRBV24-1 | CATTPSGTANTGELFF | TGTGCCACCACTCCCTCCGGTACAGCTAACACCGGGGAGCTGTTTTTT
NA | NA | TRBJ2-7 | TRBV19 | CASSRTTGYSYEQYF | TGTGCCAGTAGCCGGACGACAGGATACTCCTACGAGCAGTACTTC
NA | NA | TRBJ2-2 | TRBV6-5 | CATPPGERTGELFF | TGTGCCACCCCCCCTGGGGAGAGGACCGGGGAGCTGTTTTTT
TRBD2 | NA | TRBJ2-1 | TRBV15 | CATSSPGLAITRSYNEQFF | TGTGCCACCAGCAGCCCGGGACTAGCAATCACCCGCTCCTACAATGAGCAGTTCTTC
TRBD1 | NA | TRBJ2-1 | TRBV6-5 | CASSSGGQGHNEQFF | TGTGCCAGCAGTTCAGGGGGACAGGGCCACAATGAGCAGTTCTTC
NA | few | TRBJ2-7 | TRBV6-5 | CASRKDSANYEQYF | TGTGCCAGCAGGAAAGACAGCGCCAACTACGAGCAGTACTTC
NA | NA | TRBJ2-7 | TRBV4-2 | CASSQDRQSSYEQYF | TGTGCCAGCAGCCAAGATCGACAAAGCTCCTACGAGCAGTACTTC
NA | NA | TRBJ2-1 | TRBV5-8 | CASSLFPPGAGQNNEQFF | TGTGCCAGCAGCTTGTTCCCCCCGGGAGCGGGACAGAACAATGAGCAGTTCTTC
NA | NA | TRBJ1-5 | TRBV7-8 | CASSLSHGGGQPQHF | TGTGCCAGCAGCCTAAGTCATGGGGGGGGGCAGCCCCAGCATTTT
NA | few | TRBJ1-2 | TRBV7-9 | CASSSSGPGGGYTF | TGTGCCAGCAGCTCCAGCGGACCCGGGGGTGGCTACACCTTC
NA | once | TRBJ2-7 | TRBV5-1 | CASSLTPAGEGEQYF | TGCGCCAGCAGCTTGACTCCCGCAGGGGAAGGCGAGCAGTACTTC
TRBD2 | NA | TRBJ2-1 | TRBV5-1 | CASSWTSGGTSYNEQFF | TGCGCCAGCAGCTGGACGAGCGGGGGGACCTCCTACAATGAGCAGTTCTTC
NA | NA | TRBJ2-7 | TRBV10-2 | CASSESRGISYEQYF | TGCGCCAGCAGTGAGTCAAGAGGGATCAGCTACGAGCAGTACTTC